These 30 T cell receptor beta chains were sequenced from one sample in a study of OX40 agonist ivuxolimab in advanced cancers. Profiling relied on immunoSEQ multiplex PCR, and the TCRdb table lists in-frame clones only, not all of them. The data hold tens of thousands of clones, with around 90% observed a single time. Sequencing used CD4+ or CD8+ T cells sorted from blood, obtained in a trial of the OX40 agonist ivuxolimab. These receptors were collected from an adult with an advanced solid tumor such as melanoma, head and neck, liver or kidney cancer.

J is TRBJ2-1 and V is TRBV19, with 7 nucleotides matching TRBD2. This CDR3 has 17 residues. Germline CDR1 is LNHDA and CDR2 is SQIVND (reference sequence). V gave up 4 bases and J gave up 2 bases; unmatched junction bases: 11. The CDR3 DNA is TGTGCCAGTAGTACGCTGGCCGGCGGGAGTCCCTACAATGAGCAGTTCTTC. This encodes CASSTLAGGSPYNEQFF.

CDR3 sequence (DNA): TGTGCCAGCAGCTTCACCGGTGGAGGAGATGGCTACACCTTC. It encodes CASSFTGGGDGYTF. V usage is TRBV7-9 and J usage is TRBJ1-2; D unclear. V lost 3 bases, J lost 6 bases, and 14 bases lay in between. The CDR3 is made up of 14 amino acids. The germline CDR1 and CDR2 sequences are SEHNR and FQNEAQ (reference sequence).

This sequence joins TRBV19 and TRBJ1-3, with D tentatively TRBD1 (6 bases). The CDR3 is 13 residues long. Germline CDR1 is LNHDA and CDR2 is SQIVND (reference sequence). Trimming pared 5 bases from V and 4 bases from J, leaving 9 bases between. The CDR3, as DNA: TGTGCCAGTAGTGGGGGCGTCGGAAACACCATATATTTT. Protein: CASSGGVGNTIYF.

The V gene is TRBV6-1, the J gene TRBJ2-5; D is tentatively TRBD1 or TRBD2 (5 bases each). The germline CDR1 and CDR2 sequences are MNHNS and SASEGT. The CDR3 consists of 15 residues. Between the trimmed V and J ends, which lost 4 bases and 4 bases, there was a span of 16 bases. CDR3 nucleotides: TGTGCCAGCAGTGGGACCGGGACCCATGGAGAGACCCAGTACTTC. Translation: CASSGTGTHGETQYF.

CDR3 residues: CASSLARRETQYF. CDR3 nucleotide sequence: TGTGCCAGCAGCTTAGCGCGTCGGGAGACCCAGTACTTC. This chain uses TRBV7-2 with TRBJ2-5, with D uncertain. Trimming left V 0 bases short and J 5 bases short, with 7 bases between. Per germline, CDR1 SGHTA and CDR2 FQGNSA. CDR3 size: 13 residues. Combining the CDR3 with reference TRBV7-2 and TRBJ2-5 gives the whole variable domain GAGVSQSPSNKVTEKGKDVELRCDPISGHTALYWYRQSLGQGLEFLIYFQGNSAPDKSGLPSDRFSAERTGGSVSTLTIQRTQQEDSAVYLCASSLARRETQYFGPGTRLLVL.

J is TRBJ1-1 and V is TRBV13; possible D gene TRBD1, 5 bases. The V end was cut by 5 bases, the J end by 6 bases, with 7 bases between. The CDR3 length is 11 residues. CDR1 and CDR2 from the germline V gene are PRHDT and FYEKMQ (reference sequence). The CDR3 bases are TGTGCCAGCAGCCGGGGGTCTGAAGCTTTCTTT. Translating it yields CASSRGSEAFF.

The chain carries TRBV5-1 and TRBJ1-2; possible D gene TRBD1, 6 bases. The germline CDR1 and CDR2 sequences are SGHRS and YFSETQ. The CDR3 sequence is 13 residues long. Trimming stripped 3 bases from V and 5 bases from J, with 11 bases between. This CDR3 reads CASSYQGRYGYTF. The DNA of the CDR3 is TGCGCCAGCAGCTATCAGGGGAGGTATGGCTACACCTTC.

This chain connects TRBV27 to TRBJ2-5; 8 bases match TRBD1. CDR1 is MNHEY and CDR2 is SMNVEV in the germline V gene (reference sequence). J lost 4 bases, V lost 7 bases, and 8 bases had no gene match. CDR3 length: 14 amino acids. CDR3 in amino acids: CASKPGQERETQYF. As DNA, the CDR3 is TGTGCCAGCAAACCGGGACAGGAGCGAGAGACCCAGTACTTC.

The chain recombines TRBV4-2 with TRBJ2-7, with TRBD1 identical over 8 bases. This CDR3 has 17 residues. J was trimmed by 0 bases and V by 4 bases; bases with no gene match: 11. Germline V gene lookup returns CDR1 LGHNA and CDR2 YNFKEQ. The DNA of the CDR3 is TGTGCCAGCAGCCGCGGATGGGGACAGGAGAGCTCCTACGAGCAGTACTTC. Protein product: CASSRGWGQESSYEQYF.

V and J are TRBV29-1 and TRBJ1-2; a weak D match, TRBD1 (5 bases). Germline CDR1 is SQVTM and CDR2 is ANQGSEA. The CDR3 loop spans 13 amino acids. V dropped 0 bases and J dropped 8 bases, with 13 bases sitting between them. CDR3 nucleotide sequence: TGCAGCGTTGAAGATGGCGGGACGAGAGGCTACACCTTC. It yields the protein CSVEDGGTRGYTF.

This chain links TRBV7-9 with TRBJ2-3; TRBD1 agrees at 7 bases. The CDR3 is made up of 15 amino acids. V shed 5 bases and J 1 base; nucleotides not matched to a gene: 6. From germline, CDR1 is SEHNR and CDR2 FQNEAQ (reference sequence). CDR3 amino acids: CASSPDRVRTDTQYF. The CDR3 nucleotides read TGTGCCAGCAGCCCCGACAGGGTGCGCACAGATACGCAGTATTTT.

The CDR3 protein is CASSLQGNLNTEAFF. In DNA, the CDR3 is TGCGCCAGCAGCCTACAGGGAAATTTGAACACTGAAGCTTTCTTT. The genes are TRBV5-1 and TRBJ1-1; D possibly corresponds to TRBD1 (6 bases). Trimming left V 4 bases short and J 0 bases short, with 13 bases between. The CDR3 consists of 15 residues. CDR1 SGHRS and CDR2 YFSETQ come from the germline V gene.

The chain combines TRBV11-1 with TRBJ1-2, with TRBD1 matching over 7 bases. V shed 8 bases, J shed 1 base, and the junction held 7 bases outside the gene matches. The germline V gene has CDR1 SGHAT and CDR2 FQDESV (reference sequence). The CDR3 runs to 14 residues. As DNA, the CDR3 is TGTGCCAGCGGGGGACAGCCAAGTAACTATGGCTACACCTTC. It encodes CASGGQPSNYGYTF.

The chain links TRBV5-1 to TRBJ2-5; weak D call: TRBD1 (6 bases). TRBJ2-7 explains the end of the DNA better; the J call may be wrong. This CDR3 has 15 amino acids. The germline V gene encodes CDR1 SGHRS and CDR2 YFSETQ. CDR3 loop: CASSLGGGAPYEQYF. The CDR3 region has the DNA TGCGCCAGCAGCTTGGGTGGGGGCGCCCCCTACGAGCAGTACTTC.

V gene TRBV7-2 combines with J gene TRBJ1-4; D is ambiguous. The CDR3 covers 14 residues. Deletions cut 1 base from V and 7 bases from J, with 10 bases between. CDR1 is SGHTA and CDR2 is FQGNSA in the germline V gene. The CDR3 bases are TGTGCCAGCAGCTTAGTCGGGAGGAGTGAAAAACTGTTTTTT. Residues: CASSLVGRSEKLFF.

This clone has a single count. The rearrangement links TRBV28 to TRBJ1-2; the D is unclear. The length of the CDR3 is 16 residues. V was clipped by 2 bases and J by 0 bases, with 13 bases between them. The germline gives CDR1 MDHEN, CDR2 SYDVKM. The CDR3 loop is CASSLVAGPPNYGYTF. The DNA of the CDR3 is TGTGCCAGCAGTTTAGTGGCGGGCCCCCCTAACTATGGCTACACCTTC.

J is TRBJ2-5 and V is TRBV28; TRBD1 is a possible D gene (6 bases). Trimming took off 0 bases at V and 3 bases at J, with 8 bases between the two ends. Germline V gives CDR1 MDHEN, CDR2 SYDVKM. The CDR3 spans 14 residues. The CDR3 DNA follows: TGTGCCAGCAGTTTATGGTACAGGGAAGAGACCCAGTACTTC. Amino acids: CASSLWYREETQYF. The complete variable domain, with remaining parts taken from reference TRBV28 and TRBJ2-5, reads DVKVTQSSRYLVKRTGEKVFLECVQDMDHENMFWYRQDPGLGLRLIYFSYDVKMKEKGDIPEGYSVSREKKERFSLILESASTNQTSMYLCASSLWYREETQYFGPGTRLLVL.

This chain joins TRBV18 and TRBJ2-7, with D possibly matching TRBD1 (6 bases). Germline assignment: CDR1 KGHSH and CDR2 LQKENI. This CDR3 is 13 amino acids long. Trimming took 6 bases from V and 2 from J, leaving 11 bases between them. The CDR3 is CASSPQGPYEQYF. The DNA for the CDR3 is TGTGCCAGCTCTCCTCAGGGGCCCTACGAGCAGTACTTC.

The chain uses TRBV11-2 and TRBJ2-1, with 7 bases that match TRBD2. Germline V lookup: CDR1 SGHAT, CDR2 FQNNGV. With V trimmed by 8 bases and J by 13 bases, 14 bases remained unmatched. The CDR3 runs 13 residues. In DNA, the CDR3 is TGTGCCAGCCTTGCCGGGGTCGGCGGGAGACAGTTCTTC. Translated: CASLAGVGGRQFF.

V and J are TRBV5-1 and TRBJ1-1; 8 nucleotides line up with TRBD1. Trimming cost V 4 bases and J 0 bases; bases outside gene matches: 14. The CDR3 extends over 18 amino acids. In germline, CDR1 is SGHRS, CDR2 YFSETQ. This CDR3 is CASSPEVGRGRMNTEAFF. Here the CDR3 DNA reads TGCGCCAGCAGCCCGGAGGTCGGCAGGGGGCGCATGAACACTGAAGCTTTCTTT.

This clone showed up just a few times. The V gene is TRBV20-1, the J gene TRBJ2-1; a possible D gene is TRBD2 (6 bases). This CDR3 is 11 amino acids long. CDR1 and CDR2 (germline): DFQATT, SNEGSKA (reference sequence). Trimming removed 2 bases from V and 9 bases from J, with 8 bases in between. Here the CDR3 reads CSARLAIEQFF. DNA for the CDR3: TGCAGTGCTAGACTAGCGATTGAGCAGTTCTTC.

This clone has only a few counts. V usage is TRBV5-1 and J usage is TRBJ2-5, with 12 bases aligning to TRBD2. Trimming at V came to 4 bases and at J to 1 base, leaving 2 bases not matched to a gene. The germline V gene has CDR1 SGHRS and CDR2 YFSETQ. The CDR3 is 15 amino acids. The CDR3 here is CASSGGLAGQETQYF. The CDR3 nucleotides read TGCGCCAGCAGCGGGGGACTAGCGGGCCAAGAGACCCAGTACTTC.

The rearrangement links TRBV28 to TRBJ2-1, with a tentative D call TRBD1 (6 bases). The CDR3 contains 14 residues. Germline V gene sequence: CDR1 MDHEN, CDR2 SYDVKM. The V and J ends lost 7 bases and 2 bases respectively, with 12 bases between them. The CDR3, as DNA: TGTGCCAGCACCCTACAGGGCACCTACAATGAGCAGTTCTTC. Its translation is CASTLQGTYNEQFF.

This clone appeared a few times. This rearrangement joins TRBV4-1 to TRBJ1-5; tentative D call: TRBD1 (6 bases). The CDR3 spans 16 residues. In germline, CDR1 is MGHRA, CDR2 YSYEKL. V lost 3 bases, J lost 5 bases, and 17 bases lay in between. CDR3: CASSQGWTASYQPQHF. Here the CDR3 DNA reads TGCGCCAGCAGCCAGGGTTGGACAGCATCCTATCAGCCCCAGCATTTT.

The J gene is TRBJ2-5, the V gene TRBV12-5; D is ambiguous. V was cut by 2 bases and J by 4 bases, with 11 bases left in between. The CDR3 contains 14 residues. CDR1 LGHNT and CDR2 FRNRAP come from the germline V gene. The DNA of the CDR3 is TGTGCTAGTGGTTTGCCTCCGAATGGAGAGACCCAGTACTTC. Encoded protein: CASGLPPNGETQYF.

The rearrangement links TRBV6-5 to TRBJ2-7; D possibly uses TRBD1 or TRBD2 (6 bases each). Germline V lookup: CDR1 MNHEY, CDR2 SVGAGI. Trimming cost V 2 bases and J 4 bases, with 12 bases left between them. This CDR3 has 14 residues. DNA of the CDR3: TGTGCCAGCAGTTACGGGGGGCCCATGTACGAGCAGTACTTC. This gives the protein CASSYGGPMYEQYF.

This CDR3 reads CATSSAGHPTDTQYF. CDR3 coding DNA: TGTGCCACCAGCAGCGCGGGGCACCCCACAGATACGCAGTATTTT. J is TRBJ2-3 and V is TRBV15, with D possibly being TRBD2 (6 bases). V was pared by 3 bases and J by 2 bases, with 12 bases between. CDR1 LNHNV and CDR2 YYDKDF come from the germline V gene (reference sequence). The CDR3 covers 15 residues. The whole variable domain, filled in from reference TRBV15 and TRBJ2-3, reads DAMVIQNPRYQVTQFGKPVTLSCSQTLNHNVMYWYQQKSSQAPKLLFHYYDKDFNNEADTPDNFQSRRPNTSFCFLDIRSPGLGDTAMYLCATSSAGHPTDTQYFGPGTRLTVL.

The rearrangement joins TRBV15 to TRBJ2-1; 9 nucleotides agree with TRBD1. Germline CDR1 is LNHNV and CDR2 is YYDKDF (reference sequence). CDR3 length equals 14 residues. Trimming cost V 9 bases and J 7 bases; bases outside gene matches: 10. CDR3 coding DNA: TGTGCCACGAGGGACAGGGAGGGCGTTAATGAGCAGTTCTTC. This translates into CATRDREGVNEQFF. Full variable domain (outside the CDR3, taken from reference TRBV15 and TRBJ2-1): DAMVIQNPRYQVTQFGKPVTLSCSQTLNHNVMYWYQQKSSQAPKLLFHYYDKDFNNEADTPDNFQSRRPNTSFCFLDIRSPGLGDTAMYLCATRDREGVNEQFFGPGTRLTVL.

This chain uses TRBV6-6 with TRBJ2-7; 11 bases match TRBD1. Germline trimming cut 4 bases from V and 2 bases from J; bases unmatched to any gene: 1. This CDR3 has 14 residues. Germline values: CDR1 MNHNY, CDR2 SVGAGI (reference sequence). CDR3 sequence: CASSSGQGAYEQYF. CDR3 DNA: TGTGCCAGCAGTTCGGGACAGGGGGCCTACGAGCAGTACTTC.

The V and J genes are TRBV7-2 and TRBJ2-7; 7 positions agree with TRBD2. CDR1 SGHTA and CDR2 FQGNSA come from the germline V gene. This CDR3 region has 14 residues. V shed 0 bases, J shed 5 bases, and the junction held 4 bases outside the gene matches. CDR3 loop: CASSLAGDYNEQYF. CDR3 DNA sequence: TGTGCCAGCAGCTTAGCAGGGGACTACAACGAGCAGTACTTC.